Listed here are 22 T cell receptor beta chains from one sample, sequenced in a study of cytomegalovirus exposure and HLA in healthy donors (dated by TCRdb to the late 2010s). To prepare the library, the immunoSEQ multiplex PCR assay was applied. For the multiplex PCR, a mixture combining 60 forward primers for TCR Vbeta segments and 13 reverse primers for TCR Jbeta segments was used. The source is immuneACCESS, and TCRdb retained only in-frame sequences with V and J called. Part of the clones is not carried over; for the studies checked, unresolved V genes explain less than half of this, and the remainder is unexplained. The sample table holds 150,000 to 180,000 clones, of which around 75% were seen once. The top ten hold 7.5% to 9% of the sample. The sample was PBMCs. The receptors shown here come from a man aged 30 to 39 in good health and CMV-seropositive.

The chain recombines TRBV29-1 with TRBJ2-5; 7 bases map to TRBD2. The CDR3 loop spans 13 amino acids. Trimming at V came to 6 bases and at J to 5 bases, leaving 9 bases not matched to a gene. Germline CDR1 is SQVTM and CDR2 is ANQGSEA. The CDR3 spells CSVARTRNETQYF. The CDR3 DNA follows: TGCAGCGTCGCAAGGACTAGGAATGAGACCCAGTACTTC.

This clone has just a few counts. J is TRBJ2-1 and V is TRBV19, with 10 bases that match TRBD2. Germline V gene lookup returns CDR1 LNHDA and CDR2 SQIVND (reference sequence). Trimming took 5 bases from V and 2 from J; bases not matched to a gene: 6. This CDR3 contains 16 residues. The CDR3 nucleotides are TGTGCCAGTAGTGCGCTAGCGGGAGCCACCTACAATGAGCAGTTCTTC. Its protein is CASSALAGATYNEQFF.

Turning to this clone: Other nucleotide sequences in the sample specify the same CDR3. This chain joins TRBV19 and TRBJ2-7, with D maybe TRBD1 (6 bases). V lost 2 bases, J lost 1 base, and 6 bases lay in between. The CDR3 has 13 residues. CDR1 and CDR2 from the germline V gene are LNHDA and SQIVND (reference sequence). CDR3 sequence (DNA): TGTGCCAGTAGTATACAGGGGTCCTACGAGCAGTACTTC. Translated, it gives CASSIQGSYEQYF.

As to this clone: Different DNA sequences within this sample yield the same CDR3. The rearrangement joins TRBV6-1 to TRBJ2-7, with D uncertain. The CDR3 spans 15 residues. Germline CDR1 reads MNHNS; CDR2 reads SASEGT. V lost 1 base, J lost 0 bases, and 10 bases lay in between. Here the CDR3 reads CASSEGQTISYEQYF. For the CDR3, the DNA is TGTGCCAGCAGTGAAGGGCAGACAATCTCCTACGAGCAGTACTTC.

The chain joins TRBV6-6 to TRBJ1-2, with 8 bases fitting TRBD1. Germline V CDR1 and CDR2: MNHNY, SVGAGI (reference sequence). After removal of 5 bases from V and 1 base from J, the junction contained 3 bases not matched to a gene. This CDR3 comprises 14 residues. This CDR3 reads CASSRTGINYGYTF. In DNA form, the CDR3 reads TGTGCCAGCAGTAGGACAGGGATTAACTATGGCTACACCTTC.

The J gene is TRBJ2-3, the V gene TRBV5-6, with D hard to call. V was trimmed by 2 bases and J by 0 bases, leaving 4 bases between them. Per the germline V gene, CDR1 is SGHDT and CDR2 is YYEEEE. The CDR3 runs to 13 residues. CDR3 in DNA: TGTGCCAGCAGCTTCCTGAGCACAGATACGCAGTATTTT. It yields the protein CASSFLSTDTQYF.

This chain joins TRBV28 and TRBJ1-5; D unresolved. Germline V gene lookup returns CDR1 MDHEN and CDR2 SYDVKM. The V end lost 3 bases, the J end lost 3 bases, and 6 bases lay between the germline ends. CDR3 length equals 13 residues. The CDR3 DNA sequence: TGTGCCAGCAGTTTTGGGCCCAATCAGCCCCAGCATTTT. It encodes CASSFGPNQPQHF.

The chain carries TRBV5-6 and TRBJ2-2, with 10 bases aligning to TRBD2. Germline V gene lookup returns CDR1 SGHDT and CDR2 YYEEEE. The CDR3 is 15 residues long. This CDR3 is CVSGGFPMNTGELFF. CDR3 nucleotide sequence: TGTGTTAGCGGGGGGTTCCCCATGAACACCGGGGAGCTGTTTTTT.

The chain uses TRBV7-2 and TRBJ1-3; possible D gene TRBD1, 5 bases. V dropped 5 bases and J dropped 0 bases, with 11 bases sitting between them. There are 15 residues in the CDR3. Germline V gives CDR1 SGHTA, CDR2 FQGNSA. The CDR3 DNA reads TGTGCCAGCAGCAACGGACACCTCTCTGGAAACACCATATATTTT. Translating gives CASSNGHLSGNTIYF.

The chain combines TRBV4-2 with TRBJ1-6; no definite D call. Germline lookup yields CDR1 LGHNA and CDR2 YNFKEQ. This CDR3 has 15 amino acids. V lost 0 bases and J lost 10, with 13 bases in between. The CDR3 loop is CASSQDYAEGSPLHF. CDR3 sequence (DNA): TGTGCCAGCAGCCAAGATTACGCAGAGGGATCACCCCTCCACTTT.

The chain couples TRBV6-1 to TRBJ1-5; D is uncertain. Germline lookup yields CDR1 MNHNS and CDR2 SASEGT. V gave up 4 bases and J gave up 8 bases, with 6 bases separating them. The CDR3 runs 11 residues. The DNA of the CDR3 is TGTGCCAGCAGTGTCGGAGAGCCCCAGCATTTT. It is translated as CASSVGEPQHF.

In its sample, this clone was seen a few times. The chain couples TRBV27 to TRBJ1-1; D unclear. Trimming removed 3 bases at V and 11 bases at J, with 19 bases between. Germline assignment: CDR1 MNHEY and CDR2 SMNVEV (reference sequence). The CDR3 runs 14 residues. Here the CDR3 reads CASSFTKSGRTAFF. Written as DNA, the CDR3 is TGTGCCAGCAGTTTTACTAAGAGCGGCAGGACGGCTTTCTTT.

This clone was recorded a few times. The V call is TRBV4-3, the J call TRBJ2-1; maybe TRBD2 (6 bases). CDR3 length: 12 residues. Trimming took off 4 bases at V and 15 bases at J, with 16 bases between the two ends. Germline lookup yields CDR1 LGHNA and CDR2 YSLEER. In DNA, the CDR3 is TGCGCCAGCAGCCCAGATGACGGGAGAAGGTTCTTC. Protein product: CASSPDDGRRFF.

This chain links TRBV6-5 with TRBJ2-7; 8 bases fit TRBD1. J lost 0 bases, V lost 6 bases, and 7 bases had no gene match. In germline, CDR1 is MNHEY, CDR2 SVGAGI. CDR3 length: 15 amino acids. The CDR3 region is CASRMDRVSSYEQYF. CDR3 DNA sequence: TGTGCCAGCAGGATGGACAGGGTTAGCTCCTACGAGCAGTACTTC.

V is TRBV7-9 and J is TRBJ2-5; 9 bases agree with TRBD2. With 4 bases clipped from V and 4 bases from J, the junction kept 7 bases outside the gene matches. CDR3 length: 15 residues. Germline CDR1 is SEHNR and CDR2 is FQNEAQ (reference sequence). The CDR3 bases are TGTGCCAGCAGCTATGATAGCGGGAGACTAGAGACCCAGTACTTC. Protein product: CASSYDSGRLETQYF.

The rearrangement joins TRBV4-3 to TRBJ2-5; weak D call: TRBD1 (5 bases). The V gene's germline CDR1 is LGHNA and CDR2 YSLEER. The CDR3 is 16 amino acids. Trimming cost V 5 bases and J 5 bases, with 21 bases left between them. For the CDR3, the DNA is TGCGCCAGCAGCGCCTGGGCAGGGCAAAAGGAGGAGACCCAGTACTTC. Protein product: CASSAWAGQKEETQYF.

This clone turned up a few times. The chain joins TRBV9 to TRBJ2-3; 8 bases are shared with TRBD2. Looked up from germline, CDR1 is SGDLS and CDR2 is YYNGEE. This CDR3 comprises 15 residues. The V gene end was trimmed by 3 bases and the J gene end by 6 bases; junction bases not matched to a gene: 9. This CDR3 reads CASSALAEGWDTQYF. In nucleotides, the CDR3 is TGTGCCAGCAGCGCACTAGCGGAGGGGTGGGATACGCAGTATTTT.

This clone was seen a few times. V usage is TRBV4-2 and J usage is TRBJ2-1, with 8 bases aligning to TRBD2. With V trimmed by 0 bases and J by 6 bases, 10 bases remained unmatched. Germline CDR1 and CDR2: LGHNA and YNFKEQ. This CDR3 comprises 17 residues. CDR3 coding DNA: TGTGCCAGCAGCCAAGATCGATTAGCGGGGAGGGGCAATGAGCAGTTCTTC. It encodes CASSQDRLAGRGNEQFF.

This clone came up a few times. V gene TRBV30 combines with J gene TRBJ2-5; TRBD2 aligns across 7 bases. CDR1 GTSNPN and CDR2 SVGIG come from the germline V gene (reference sequence). Trimming at V came to 1 base and at J to 5 bases, leaving 4 bases not matched to a gene. The CDR3 totals 13 residues. CDR3 DNA: TGTGCCTGGAGTGCCGGGGGGAGTGAGACCCAGTACTTC. Protein: CAWSAGGSETQYF.

The V call is TRBV5-4, the J call TRBJ1-4, with 12 bases lining up with TRBD1. Trimming took 4 bases from V and 6 from J; bases not matched to a gene: 10. The CDR3 covers 17 residues. Germline V gives CDR1 SGHNT, CDR2 YYREEE (reference sequence). CDR3 residues: CASSPGTGGAIDEKLFF. CDR3 sequence (DNA): TGTGCCAGCAGCCCCGGGACAGGGGGCGCGATAGATGAAAAACTGTTTTTT. Drawing the rest from reference TRBV5-4 and TRBJ1-4, the complete variable domain is ETGVTQSPTHLIKTRGQQVTLRCSSQSGHNTVSWYQQALGQGPQFIFQYYREEENGRGNFPPRFSGLQFPNYSSELNVNALELDDSALYLCASSPGTGGAIDEKLFFGSGTQLSVL.

This sequence joins TRBV27 and TRBJ1-6; weak D call: TRBD1 (5 bases). The CDR3 runs 12 residues. V lost 5 bases to trimming and J lost 10 bases, with 9 bases between them. Germline V gene data show CDR1 as MNHEY and CDR2 as SMNVEV (reference sequence). CDR3 sequence reads: CASSERGSPLHF. DNA for the CDR3: TGTGCCAGCAGTGAGCGGGGCTCACCCCTCCACTTT.

This clone showed up just a few times. The chain couples TRBV7-9 to TRBJ2-7; TRBD2 might be the D (5 bases). CDR3 length equals 11 residues. V gave up 1 base and J gave up 7 bases, with 5 bases separating them. Germline V CDR1 and CDR2: SEHNR, FQNEAQ (reference sequence). The CDR3 DNA follows: TGTGCCAGCAGCTTAGGGAGGGAGCAGTACTTC. This encodes CASSLGREQYF.